Many counts were recorded for the clone carrying this TCR beta chain. The data derive from a study of T cells after posttransplantation cyclophosphamide. The related graft donor's blood sample was taken on the day of bone marrow donation. Trimming left V 4 bases short and J 1 base short, with 17 bases between. The CDR3 contains 17 residues. The germline CDR1 and CDR2 sequences are ENHRY and SYGVKD. The protocol was immunoSEQ multiplex PCR, while the TCRdb copy is restricted to in-frame clones and leaves out a portion. The sample yields around 34,000 clones, without any singletons. This chain joins TRBV10-3 and TRBJ2-1; TRBD2 is a possible D gene (7 bases). The clonotype originates from a man aged 45-65 years in good health, CMV-negative, and a related stem cell transplant donor. The sequenced material came from PBMCs. CDR3 nucleotides: TGTGCCATCAGTGGACGGGGAGGGGGGAGTTCCTACAATGAGCAGTTCTTC. It is translated as CAISGRGGGSSYNEQFF.